Sequencing of this T cell receptor beta chain was carried out in a study of T cell repertoires in cytomegalovirus infection. The study's findings and limits: The ex vivo response was dominated by HLA-C-restricted CMV-specific TCR beta clonotypes.

TCRdb reprocessed the reads with MiXCR, giving one entry per CDR3 protein. The table has 160,000 or so distinct CDR3 sequences, about 22% seen once; the top ten hold roughly 27%. Germline V CDR1 and CDR2: LGHNA, YSLEER. With 1 base removed from V and 6 bases from J, the gap between germline ends came to 13 bases. The CDR3 runs to 14 residues. Turning to this clonotype: The antigen is not known.

The receptor was isolated from a human donor in good health (CMV status not recorded). Some clones in this sample may be carry-over from other donors' samples. The material was CD8+ T cells from cultured PBMCs, obtained from culture after CMV antigen stimulation. The chain carries TRBV4-3 and TRBJ2-7; D is possibly TRBD2 (5 bases). The CDR3 DNA reads as TGCGCCAGCAGCCAAGGGGCGGAGGTTTCCGAGCAGTACTTC. This gives the protein CASSQGAEVSEQYF.